The next 7 T cell receptor beta chains were all read from a single sample in a study of T-cell reconstitution after alpha-beta-depleted transplantation in children. Library preparation (for TCRbeta) was performed with unique molecular identifiers. One entry per CDR3 protein, called by TCRdb with MiXCR from the PCR reads. The repertoire holds some 150,000 distinct CDR3 sequences, with 8.8% as singletons. Sequences were derived from PBMCs, mostly from graft donor cells, sampled 180 days after TCRalphabeta/CD19-depleted stem cell transplant. The receptors come from a female patient aged 2 to 10 who had a stem cell transplant for congenital amegakaryocytic thrombocytopenia, so the T cells may come from the graft donor.

This clonotype has more than one count but fewer than ten. This sequence joins TRBV20-1 and TRBJ1-5; D call uncertain. Trimming left V 1 base short and J 6 bases short, with 7 bases between. Germline V gene lookup returns CDR1 DFQATT and CDR2 SNEGSKA (reference sequence). This CDR3 spans 12 amino acids. Here the CDR3 reads CSARGEGQPQHF. For the CDR3, the DNA is TGCAGTGCTAGAGGCGAGGGTCAGCCCCAGCATTTT.

This clonotype appeared a few times. V gene TRBV20-1 combines with J gene TRBJ1-1, with 8 positions matching TRBD1. V was clipped by 0 bases and J by 4 bases; unmatched bases: 7. The CDR3 totals 15 residues. Germline-derived CDR1 and CDR2 are DFQATT and SNEGSKA (reference sequence). The CDR3 DNA reads as TGCAGTGCTAGAGATCGATTGACAGGGGCCACTGAAGCTTTCTTT. Encoded protein: CSARDRLTGATEAFF.

This clonotype was detected many times. The gene calls are TRBV29-1 and TRBJ2-2; D gene uncertain. There are 14 residues in the CDR3. Trimming cost V 4 bases and J 0 bases, with 9 bases left between them. Germline-derived CDR1 and CDR2 are SQVTM and ANQGSEA. DNA of the CDR3: TGCAGCGTTGCCTGGCGGACGAACACCGGGGAGCTGTTTTTT. It specifies CSVAWRTNTGELFF.

This clonotype is a singleton in its sample. This may be a read error, as it is one base from a much larger clone. The V and J genes are TRBV29-1 and TRBJ1-1; no clear D. The CDR3 covers 15 residues. V was cut by 4 bases and J by 1 base, with 16 bases left in between. CDR1 SQVTM and CDR2 ANQGSEA come from the germline V gene. In DNA, the CDR3 is TGCAGCGTTGCCTCGACATGGGCCAAGAACACTGAAGCTTTCTTT. It is translated as CSVASTWAKNTEAFF.

This chain joins TRBV20-1 and TRBJ1-2; D is ambiguous. Trimming removed 6 bases from V and 4 bases from J, with 15 bases in between. The CDR3 consists of 13 residues. Germline V gene sequence: CDR1 DFQATT, CDR2 SNEGSKA (reference sequence). The CDR3 DNA is TGCAGTGCACAGTCCGGTCTGGGCTATGGCTACACCTTC. It yields the protein CSAQSGLGYGYTF.

In this sample, this clonotype turned up many times. The V call is TRBV20-1, the J call TRBJ2-5; 7 nucleotides agree with TRBD1. The CDR3 runs 13 residues. Germline-derived CDR1 and CDR2 are DFQATT and SNEGSKA (reference sequence). V lost 4 bases and J lost 1; bases outside the gene matches: 3. CDR3 bases: TGCAGTGCTACGACAGGGTTCCAAGAGACCCAGTACTTC. Translation gives CSATTGFQETQYF.

This clonotype was observed once. A much larger clone differs by one base, so this may be a read error. The chain combines TRBV5-1 with TRBJ1-1; 7 bases fit TRBD1. This CDR3 spans 14 amino acids. V lost 10 bases to trimming and J lost 1 base; unmatched junction nucleotides: 10. Per the germline V gene, CDR1 is SGHRS and CDR2 is YFSETQ. CDR3 nucleotide sequence: TGCGCCGGCGCGACAGGGTCGGAGAACACTGAAGCTTTCTTT. Translating gives CAGATGSENTEAFF.